A selection of T cell receptor beta chains follows, all from one sample in a study of blood T cells in healthy people across ages. MiXCR was run by TCRdb on the 5' RACE reads, yielding one entry per CDR3 protein. The data hold under 800,000 distinct CDR3 sequences, with over 20% observed a single time. The sample taken for sequencing was blood. These receptors all stem from a man in his 70s in good health. CDR3s include the opening cysteine and the closing phenylalanine or tryptophan. Fields, in order: clone size, D gene, J gene, V gene, CDR3 protein, CDR3 DNA. A D gene is named only where the DNA matches it firmly. The size of a clone is reported for some rows only, either as once, few or many, or as a class for expanded clones.

- | - | TRBJ2-4 | TRBV6-1 | CASGPQGVGIQYF | TGTGCCAGCGGACCACAGGGAGTCGGCATTCAGTACTTC
few | - | TRBJ2-1 | TRBV3-1 | CASSQGSRGNEQFF | TGTGCCAGCAGCCAGGGGAGTAGGGGGAATGAGCAGTTCTTC
few | - | TRBJ1-4 | TRBV6-1 | CASSEGGAANEKLFF | TGTGCCAGCAGTGAAGGAGGGGCGGCTAATGAAAAACTGTTTTTT
- | - | TRBJ1-1 | TRBV5-1 | CASSLGGTLNTEAFF | TGCGCCAGCAGCCTGGGAGGGACCCTGAACACTGAAGCTTTCTTT
few | - | TRBJ2-1 | TRBV7-8 | CATHDNEQFF | TGTGCCACCCACGACAATGAGCAGTTCTTC
few | - | TRBJ1-5 | TRBV5-6 | CASRWGGQPQHF | TGTGCCAGCAGATGGGGAGGACAGCCCCAGCATTTT
- | - | TRBJ2-2 | TRBV5-1 | CASRRTASSSLNTGELFF | TGCGCCAGCAGGAGGACAGCTTCTTCCTCTTTGAACACCGGGGAGCTGTTTTTT
few | - | TRBJ2-1 | TRBV4-1 | CASTRSTTNYNEQFF | TGCGCCAGCACCCGAAGTACAACGAACTACAATGAGCAGTTCTTC
few | TRBD1 | TRBJ1-3 | TRBV7-2 | CASSFGTGASSGNTIYF | TGTGCCAGCAGCTTCGGGACAGGGGCCAGCTCTGGAAACACCATATATTTT
few | - | TRBJ2-3 | TRBV20-1 | CSAKVDTDTQYF | TGCAGTGCTAAGGTGGATACAGATACGCAGTATTTT
- | - | TRBJ2-7 | TRBV6-6 | CASSYDRESSYEQYF | TGTGCCAGCAGTTACGACCGCGAGAGCTCCTACGAGCAGTACTTC
- | TRBD2 | TRBJ2-4 | TRBV20-1 | CSAGGTIAFAKNVQYF | TGCAGTGCTGGGGGGACTATCGCGTTCGCGAAAAACGTTCAGTACTTC
- | - | TRBJ2-3 | TRBV6-1 | CASASGFVSTDTQYF | TGTGCCAGTGCTTCGGGGTTTGTGAGCACAGATACGCAGTATTTT
- | - | TRBJ2-7 | TRBV29-1 | CSVEDLKSYEQYF | TGCAGCGTTGAAGATCTCAAATCCTACGAGCAGTACTTC
- | TRBD1 | TRBJ2-5 | TRBV29-1 | CSVRDSVQETQYF | TGCAGCGTCCGGGACAGCGTCCAAGAGACCCAGTACTTC
few | TRBD1 | TRBJ2-3 | TRBV6-5 | CASRTGDGDTQYF | TGTGCCAGCAGGACAGGGGATGGAGATACGCAGTATTTT
few | - | TRBJ1-6 | TRBV20-1 | CSAREGGNSPLHF | TGCAGTGCTAGAGAAGGGGGTAATTCACCCCTCCACTTT
many | TRBD2 | TRBJ2-5 | TRBV3-1 | CASSQATSGGQETQYF | TGTGCCAGCAGCCAAGCTACTAGCGGGGGCCAAGAGACCCAGTACTTC
- | - | TRBJ2-1 | TRBV7-9 | CASSFNYEQFF | TGTGCCAGCAGCTTTAATTATGAGCAGTTCTTC
- | - | TRBJ1-5 | TRBV6-2/TRBV6-3 | CASSWTFSNQPQHF | TGTGCCAGCAGTTGGACATTTAGCAATCAGCCCCAGCATTTT
- | TRBD1 | TRBJ1-4 | TRBV6-1 | CASSNRGPTNEKLFF | TGTGCCAGCAGTAACAGGGGGCCGACTAATGAAAAACTGTTTTTT
- | TRBD2 | TRBJ2-3 | TRBV12-3/TRBV12-4 | CASRWGGHTQYF | TGTGCCAGCAGGTGGGGGGGTCATACGCAGTATTTT
- | - | TRBJ2-1 | TRBV7-2 | CASSLDFSPTNEQFF | TGTGCCAGCAGCTTAGATTTTTCGCCGACAAATGAGCAGTTCTTC
many | - | TRBJ1-5 | TRBV14 | CASSQGTRQVSRYHF | TGTGCCAGCAGCCAAGGTACCAGACAGGTTTCCCGATATCATTTT
few | - | TRBJ2-5 | TRBV9 | CASSVGGDLLKTQYF | TGTGCCAGCAGCGTAGGGGGGGACCTTCTGAAGACCCAGTACTTC
- | - | TRBJ2-4 | TRBV11-2 | CASGSPRLAKNIQYF | TGTGCCAGCGGCTCCCCCAGATTAGCCAAAAACATTCAGTACTTC
few | TRBD2 | TRBJ2-1 | TRBV24-1 | CATSDQGLAGGNSYNEQFF | TGTGCCACCAGTGACCAGGGACTAGCGGGAGGGAACTCCTACAATGAGCAGTTCTTC
few | - | TRBJ1-1 | TRBV3-1 | CASSREGGAITFF | TGTGCCAGCAGCCGAGAAGGAGGGGCGATAACTTTCTTT
- | - | TRBJ2-3 | TRBV29-1 | CSAHVGSSTDTQYF | TGCAGCGCCCATGTCGGGAGTAGCACAGATACGCAGTATTTT
many | - | TRBJ2-7 | TRBV21-1 | CASSRAQGSSYEQYF | TGTGCCAGCAGCAGAGCCCAGGGGAGCTCCTACGAGCAGTACTTC
few | - | TRBJ2-5 | TRBV7-9 | CASSLVGTPQETQYF | TGTGCCAGCAGCTTAGTCGGGACCCCCCAAGAGACCCAGTACTTC
many | TRBD2 | TRBJ2-5 | TRBV20-1 | CSARDLAGDWETQYF | TGCAGTGCTAGAGACCTAGCGGGAGACTGGGAGACCCAGTACTTC
few | - | TRBJ2-1 | TRBV9 | CASSARLDSYNEQFF | TGTGCCAGCAGCGCCCGACTAGACTCCTACAATGAGCAGTTCTTC
- | TRBD2 | TRBJ2-1 | TRBV29-1 | CSVGSGRVSEQFF | TGCAGCGTTGGAAGCGGGAGGGTGAGTGAGCAGTTCTTC
- | TRBD2 | TRBJ2-1 | TRBV11-2 | CASSLVRGGYNEQFF | TGTGCCAGCAGCTTAGTCCGGGGGGGTTACAATGAGCAGTTCTTC
few | - | TRBJ1-4 | TRBV12-3/TRBV12-4 | CASSTSDGGNEKLFF | -
- | - | TRBJ2-5 | TRBV5-1 | CASSLGVALARYQETQYF | TGCGCCAGCAGCTTGGGGGTTGCGCTAGCGCGTTACCAAGAGACCCAGTACTTC
- | - | TRBJ2-5 | TRBV29-1 | CSGGILSETQYF | TGCAGCGGCGGGATCCTAAGTGAGACCCAGTACTTC
few | - | TRBJ1-1 | TRBV29-1 | CSGAGMNTEVFF | TGCAGCGGAGCAGGGATGAACACTGAAGTTTTCTTT
- | - | TRBJ2-2 | TRBV5-1 | CASSSVSGQNSGELFF | TGCGCCAGCAGCTCCGTCAGCGGGCAGAACTCCGGGGAGCTGTTTTTT
- | TRBD2 | TRBJ2-5 | TRBV7-2 | CASSLGGLLAGGGSETQYF | TGTGCCAGCAGCTTAGGGGGTCTACTAGCGGGAGGAGGGTCAGAGACCCAGTACTTC
- | - | TRBJ2-1 | TRBV29-1 | CSVAQGGSYNEQFF | TGCAGCGTTGCCCAAGGGGGCTCCTACAATGAGCAGTTCTTC
few | - | TRBJ2-2 | TRBV3-1 | CASRQAGTQNTGELFF | TGTGCCAGCAGGCAAGCCGGGACCCAGAACACCGGGGAGCTGTTTTTT
- | TRBD1 | TRBJ1-2 | TRBV4-1 | CASSRSVAQGVYGYTF | TGCGCCAGCAGCCGCTCAGTCGCACAGGGGGTATATGGCTACACCTTC
few | - | TRBJ2-1 | TRBV20-1 | CSATQGPIDNEQFF | TGCAGTGCTACACAGGGCCCCATAGACAATGAGCAGTTCTTC